Below are 11 T cell receptor beta chains sequenced from a single sample in a study of cytomegalovirus exposure and HLA in healthy donors. In the PCR, 60 Vbeta and 13 Jbeta primers were used. Repertoires were generated with immunoSEQ multiplex PCR, while TCRdb's copy carries only in-frame clones and drops some. The sample lists some 70,000 clones, 77% seen once, with roughly 5% in the top ten. Specimen: PBMCs. These receptors all stem from a male donor in good health and CMV-seropositive.

This chain joins TRBV6-5 and TRBJ1-2; no firm D call. Germline assignment: CDR1 MNHEY and CDR2 SVGAGI. With 4 bases removed from V and 2 bases from J, the gap between germline ends came to 11 bases. The CDR3 is 14 amino acids. The CDR3 coding sequence is TGTGCCAGCAGTTTCTCCGCGGGGAACTATGGCTACACCTTC. Its protein is CASSFSAGNYGYTF.

V usage is TRBV2 and J usage is TRBJ2-2; 9 bases agree with TRBD2. The CDR3 has 20 residues. The J segment lost 5 bases and the V segment lost 0 bases, leaving 16 bases of the junction unmatched. The germline V gene has CDR1 SNHLY and CDR2 FYNNEI. CDR3 residues: CASSEALASGGRSGTGELFF. CDR3 in DNA: TGTGCCAGCAGTGAAGCACTGGCGAGCGGGGGGCGGAGTGGGACCGGGGAGCTGTTTTTT.

This chain uses TRBV6-5 with TRBJ2-1; TRBD2 matches at 11 bases. The germline V gene has CDR1 MNHEY and CDR2 SVGAGI. The CDR3 covers 15 residues. The J segment lost 9 bases and the V segment lost 6 bases, leaving 10 bases of the junction unmatched. The CDR3 is CASSFRGTSGREQFF. The DNA of the CDR3 is TGTGCCAGCAGCTTCCGCGGGACTAGCGGACGTGAGCAGTTCTTC.

V gene TRBV9 combines with J gene TRBJ1-6; TRBD1 matches at 9 bases. Germline-derived CDR1 and CDR2 are SGDLS and YYNGEE. The CDR3 runs to 16 residues. V lost 4 bases, J lost 5 bases, and 7 bases stayed unmatched. The CDR3 region has the DNA TGTGCCAGCAGCCCCGGGACAGGGTCTAATAATTCACCCCTCCACTTT. Protein: CASSPGTGSNNSPLHF.

V and J are TRBV5-1 and TRBJ2-3; 11 nucleotides agree with TRBD2. CDR1 is SGHRS and CDR2 is YFSETQ in the germline V gene. The CDR3 is 17 residues long. J gave up 3 bases and V 4 bases, and 10 bases lay outside the gene matches. CDR3 bases: TGCGCCAGCAGCCCCGATTTAGCGGGGGGGAGTACAGATACGCAGTATTTT. It codes for CASSPDLAGGSTDTQYF.

The chain combines TRBV27 with TRBJ2-3; D is perhaps TRBD1 (5 bases). Per germline, CDR1 MNHEY and CDR2 SMNVEV (reference sequence). Trimming removed 2 bases from V and 3 bases from J, with 21 bases in between. This CDR3 has 18 amino acids. The CDR3 region is CASSLGAGVRGLTDTQYF. CDR3 in DNA: TGTGCCAGCAGTTTAGGTGCAGGTGTAAGGGGTCTTACAGATACGCAGTATTTT.

V usage is TRBV7-6 and J usage is TRBJ1-4; TRBD1 agrees at 8 bases. CDR3 length: 16 residues. CDR1 is SGHVS, CDR2 FNYEAQ, per germline. Trimming cost V 0 bases and J 8 bases; bases outside gene matches: 8. CDR3 sequence reads: CASSLAPDRVGEKLFF. In nucleotides, the CDR3 is TGTGCCAGCAGCTTAGCCCCGGACAGGGTTGGGGAAAAACTGTTTTTT.

This clone turned up a few times. This sequence joins TRBV6-5 and TRBJ1-1, with a tentative D call TRBD1 (5 bases). Germline V lookup: CDR1 MNHEY, CDR2 SVGAGI. The V gene lost 4 bases and the J gene lost 4 bases, with 13 bases spanning the gap. This CDR3 spans 14 amino acids. CDR3 DNA sequence: TGTGCCAGCAGTTCACGCGGGGGAAGCACTGAAGCTTTCTTT. Its protein is CASSSRGGSTEAFF.

The gene calls are TRBV7-2 and TRBJ2-1, with TRBD1 matching over 12 bases. The CDR3 runs 16 residues. Germline lookup yields CDR1 SGHTA and CDR2 FQGNSA. Germline trimming cut 2 bases from V and 9 bases from J; bases unmatched to any gene: 8. The CDR3 loop is CASSLTPGQGAGEQFF. The DNA for the CDR3 is TGTGCCAGCAGCTTAACCCCGGGACAGGGGGCTGGTGAGCAGTTCTTC.

The chain has TRBV27 and TRBJ2-1; 7 nucleotides match TRBD2. The CDR3 sequence is 15 residues long. Germline V gives CDR1 MNHEY, CDR2 SMNVEV (reference sequence). The V gene end was trimmed by 5 bases and the J gene end by 4 bases; junction bases not matched to a gene: 8. The CDR3 DNA follows: TGTGCCAGCAGTCACCCCCTCGGGAGGTACAATGAGCAGTTCTTC. It encodes CASSHPLGRYNEQFF.

The J gene is TRBJ2-7, the V gene TRBV6-5; a weak D match, TRBD1 (6 bases). This CDR3 contains 14 residues. V lost 6 bases, J lost 3 bases, and 15 bases lay in between. Germline CDR1 reads MNHEY; CDR2 reads SVGAGI. The CDR3 nucleotides read TGTGCCAGCAGCAGAACCATGACAGGCTACGAGCAGTACTTC. It specifies CASSRTMTGYEQYF.